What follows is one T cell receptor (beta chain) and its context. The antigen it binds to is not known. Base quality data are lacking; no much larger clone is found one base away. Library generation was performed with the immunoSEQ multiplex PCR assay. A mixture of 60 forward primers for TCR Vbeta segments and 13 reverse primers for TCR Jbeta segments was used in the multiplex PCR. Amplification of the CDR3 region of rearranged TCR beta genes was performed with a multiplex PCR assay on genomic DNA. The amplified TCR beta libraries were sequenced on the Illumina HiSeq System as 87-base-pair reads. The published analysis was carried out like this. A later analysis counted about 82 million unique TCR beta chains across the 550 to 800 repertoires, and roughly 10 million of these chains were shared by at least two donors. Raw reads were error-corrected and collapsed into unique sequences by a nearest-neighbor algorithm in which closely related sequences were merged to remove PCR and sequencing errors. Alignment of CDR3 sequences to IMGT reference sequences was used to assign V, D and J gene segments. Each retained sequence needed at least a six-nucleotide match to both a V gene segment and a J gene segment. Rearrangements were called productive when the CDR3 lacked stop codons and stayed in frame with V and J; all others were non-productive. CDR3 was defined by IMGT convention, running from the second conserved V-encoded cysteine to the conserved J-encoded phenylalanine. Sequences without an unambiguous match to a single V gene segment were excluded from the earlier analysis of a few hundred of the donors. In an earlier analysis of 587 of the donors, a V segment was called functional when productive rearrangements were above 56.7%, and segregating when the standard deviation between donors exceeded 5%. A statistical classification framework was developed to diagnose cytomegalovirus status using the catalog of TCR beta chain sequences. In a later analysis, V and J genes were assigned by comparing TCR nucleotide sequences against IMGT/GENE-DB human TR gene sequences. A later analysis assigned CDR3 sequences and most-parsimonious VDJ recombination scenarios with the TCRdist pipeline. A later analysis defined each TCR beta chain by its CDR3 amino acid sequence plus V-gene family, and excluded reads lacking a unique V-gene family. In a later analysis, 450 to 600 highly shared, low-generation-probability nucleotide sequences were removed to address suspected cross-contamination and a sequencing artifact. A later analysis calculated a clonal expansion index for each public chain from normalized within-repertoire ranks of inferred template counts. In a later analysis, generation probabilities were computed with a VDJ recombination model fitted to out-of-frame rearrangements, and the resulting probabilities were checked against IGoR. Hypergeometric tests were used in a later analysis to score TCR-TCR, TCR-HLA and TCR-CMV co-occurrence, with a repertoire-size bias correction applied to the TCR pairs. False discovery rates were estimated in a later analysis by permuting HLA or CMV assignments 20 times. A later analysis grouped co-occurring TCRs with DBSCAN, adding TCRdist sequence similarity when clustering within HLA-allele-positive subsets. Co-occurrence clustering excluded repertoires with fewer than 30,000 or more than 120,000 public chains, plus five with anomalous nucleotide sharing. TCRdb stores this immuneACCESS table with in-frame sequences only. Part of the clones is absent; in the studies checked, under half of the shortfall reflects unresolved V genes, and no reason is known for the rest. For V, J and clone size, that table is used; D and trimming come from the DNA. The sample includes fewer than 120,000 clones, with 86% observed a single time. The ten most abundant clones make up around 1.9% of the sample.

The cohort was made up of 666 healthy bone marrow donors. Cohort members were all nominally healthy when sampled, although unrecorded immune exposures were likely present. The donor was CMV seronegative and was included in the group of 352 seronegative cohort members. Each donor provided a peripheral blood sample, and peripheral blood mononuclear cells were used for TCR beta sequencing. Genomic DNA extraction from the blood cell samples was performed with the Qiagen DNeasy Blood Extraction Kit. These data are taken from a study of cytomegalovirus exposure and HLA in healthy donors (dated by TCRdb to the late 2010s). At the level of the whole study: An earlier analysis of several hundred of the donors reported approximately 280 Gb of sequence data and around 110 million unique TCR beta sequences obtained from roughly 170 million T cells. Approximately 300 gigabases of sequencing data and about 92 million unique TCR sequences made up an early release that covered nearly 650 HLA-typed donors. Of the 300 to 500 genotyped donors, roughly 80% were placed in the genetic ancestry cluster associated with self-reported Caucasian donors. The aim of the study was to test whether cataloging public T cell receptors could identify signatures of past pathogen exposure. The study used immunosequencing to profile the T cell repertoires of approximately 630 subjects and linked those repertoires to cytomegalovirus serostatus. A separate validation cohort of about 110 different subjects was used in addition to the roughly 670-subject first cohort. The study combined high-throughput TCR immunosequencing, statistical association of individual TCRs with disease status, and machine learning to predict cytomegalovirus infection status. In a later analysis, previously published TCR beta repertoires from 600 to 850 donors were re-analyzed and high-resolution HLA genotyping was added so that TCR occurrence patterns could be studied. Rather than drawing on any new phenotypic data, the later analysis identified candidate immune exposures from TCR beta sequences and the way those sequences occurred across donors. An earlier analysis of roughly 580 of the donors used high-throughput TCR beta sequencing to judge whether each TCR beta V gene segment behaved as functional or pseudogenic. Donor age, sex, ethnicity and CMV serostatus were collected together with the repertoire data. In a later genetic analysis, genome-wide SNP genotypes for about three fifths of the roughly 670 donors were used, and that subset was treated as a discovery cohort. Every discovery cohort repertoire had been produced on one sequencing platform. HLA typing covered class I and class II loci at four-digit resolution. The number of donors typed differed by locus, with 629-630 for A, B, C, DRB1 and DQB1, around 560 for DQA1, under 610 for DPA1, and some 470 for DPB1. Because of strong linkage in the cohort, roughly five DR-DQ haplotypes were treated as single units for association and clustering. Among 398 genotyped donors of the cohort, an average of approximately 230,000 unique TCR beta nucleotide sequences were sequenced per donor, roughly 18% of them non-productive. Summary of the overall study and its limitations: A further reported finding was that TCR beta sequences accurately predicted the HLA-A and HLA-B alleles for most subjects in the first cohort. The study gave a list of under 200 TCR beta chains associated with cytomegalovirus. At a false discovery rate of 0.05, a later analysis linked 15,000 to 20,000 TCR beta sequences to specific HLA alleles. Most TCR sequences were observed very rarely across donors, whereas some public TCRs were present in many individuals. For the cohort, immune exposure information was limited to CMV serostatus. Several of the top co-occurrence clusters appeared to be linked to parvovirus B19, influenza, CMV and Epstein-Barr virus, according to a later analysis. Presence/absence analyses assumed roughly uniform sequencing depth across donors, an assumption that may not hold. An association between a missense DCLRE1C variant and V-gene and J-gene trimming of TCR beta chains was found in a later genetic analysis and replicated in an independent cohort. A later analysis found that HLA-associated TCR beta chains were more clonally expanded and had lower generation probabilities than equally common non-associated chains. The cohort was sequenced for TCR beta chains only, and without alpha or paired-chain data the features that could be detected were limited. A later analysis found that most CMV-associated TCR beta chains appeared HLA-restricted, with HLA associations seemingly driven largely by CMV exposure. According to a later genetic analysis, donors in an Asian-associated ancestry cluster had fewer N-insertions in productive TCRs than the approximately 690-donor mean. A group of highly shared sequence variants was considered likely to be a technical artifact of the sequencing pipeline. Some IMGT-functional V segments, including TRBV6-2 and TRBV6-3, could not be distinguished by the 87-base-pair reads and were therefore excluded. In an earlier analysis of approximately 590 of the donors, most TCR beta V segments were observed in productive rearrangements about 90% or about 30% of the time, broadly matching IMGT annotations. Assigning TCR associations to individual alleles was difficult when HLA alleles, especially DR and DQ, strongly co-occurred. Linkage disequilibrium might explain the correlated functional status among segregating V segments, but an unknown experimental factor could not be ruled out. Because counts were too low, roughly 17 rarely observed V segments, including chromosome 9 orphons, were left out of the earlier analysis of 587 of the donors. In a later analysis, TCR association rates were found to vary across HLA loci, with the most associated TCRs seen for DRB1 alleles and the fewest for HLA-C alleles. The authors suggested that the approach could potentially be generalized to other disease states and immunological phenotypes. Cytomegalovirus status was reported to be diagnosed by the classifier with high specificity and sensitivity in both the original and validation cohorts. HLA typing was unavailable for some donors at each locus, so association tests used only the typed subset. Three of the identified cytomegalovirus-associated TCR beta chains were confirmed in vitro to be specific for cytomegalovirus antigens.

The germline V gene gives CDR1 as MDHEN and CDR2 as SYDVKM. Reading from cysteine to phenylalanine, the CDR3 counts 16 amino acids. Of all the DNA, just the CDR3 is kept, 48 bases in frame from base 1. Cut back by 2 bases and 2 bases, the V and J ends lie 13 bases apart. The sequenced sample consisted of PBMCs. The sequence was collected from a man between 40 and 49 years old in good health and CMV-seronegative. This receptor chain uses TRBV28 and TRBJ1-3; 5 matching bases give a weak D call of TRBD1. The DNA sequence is TGTGCCAGCAGTTTAGGGGGGAGCAAAACTGGAAACACCATATATTTT. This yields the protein CASSLGGSKTGNTIYF.